This T cell receptor (beta chain) was documented in a study of blood T cell repertoires in COVID-19. Some clones are missing from TCRdb's copy, which holds only in-frame ones; the method was immunoSEQ multiplex PCR. The sample yields about 370,000 clones, around 89% seen once. This CDR3 is 16 amino acids long. The germline V gene has CDR1 SGHKS and CDR2 YYEKEE (reference sequence). The V end was cut by 0 bases, the J end by 1 base, with 13 bases between. Sequencing was carried out using PBMCs or T cells enriched from blood (not recorded which). J is TRBJ1-1 and V is TRBV5-5, with D hard to call. The source of this sequence is a young man who had recovered from COVID-19. Here the CDR3 reads CASSLGPGAQNTEAFF. CDR3 DNA sequence: TGTGCCAGCAGCTTGGGTCCGGGAGCCCAGAACACTGAAGCTTTCTTT.